A selection of T cell receptor beta chains follows, all from one sample in a study of blood T cell repertoires in COVID-19. Some clones are missing from TCRdb's copy, which holds only in-frame ones; the method was immunoSEQ multiplex PCR. The sample lists 300,000 to 400,000 clones; more than 75% were seen once. The material sequenced was peripheral blood. These receptors were collected from a woman in her sixties or seventies with COVID-19, enrolled during active disease. Both conserved end residues are part of each CDR3. The D gene is left open where the match is weak. Size tells how often a clone was seen (once, few, many) or the class of an expanded clone, and some rows leave it out.

- | TRBJ2-7 | - | TRBV29-1 | CSVRLQGKPYEQYF | TGCAGCGTAAGGTTACAGGGTAAACCCTACGAGCAGTACTTC
TRBD2 | TRBJ2-7 | - | TRBV5-4 | CASSPSLGPSGLYEQYF | TGTGCCAGCAGCCCCTCCTTGGGGCCTAGCGGACTCTACGAGCAGTACTTC
- | TRBJ2-2 | - | TRBV6-5 | CASSYSNRNTGELFF | TGTGCCAGCAGTTACTCGAACAGGAACACCGGGGAGCTGTTTTTT
- | TRBJ1-3 | - | TRBV6-5 | CASSYTGIENTIYF | TGTGCCAGCAGTTACACAGGGATTGAAAACACCATATATTTT
- | TRBJ1-2 | - | TRBV27 | CASSLSVSSPYGYTF | TGTGCCAGCAGTTTATCGGTGAGCTCACCCTATGGCTACACCTTC
TRBD1 | TRBJ1-2 | - | TRBV11-2 | CASSLGDSYGYTF | TGTGCCAGCAGCTTAGGGGACAGCTATGGCTACACCTTC
TRBD1 | TRBJ2-1 | - | TRBV18 | CASSPSQGAINEQFF | TGTGCCAGCTCACCAAGTCAGGGGGCAATCAATGAGCAGTTCTTC
TRBD1 | TRBJ1-2 | - | TRBV6-5 | CASCARGNGYGYTF | TGTGCCAGTTGCGCCAGGGGGAATGGCTATGGCTACACCTTC
TRBD1 | TRBJ1-5 | - | TRBV2 | CASSGQGTIWEPQHF | TGTGCCAGCAGCGGACAGGGGACCATATGGGAGCCCCAGCATTTT
TRBD2 | TRBJ2-1 | once | TRBV15 | CAAGGPSSYNEQFF | TGTGCGGCGGGGGGTCCTAGCTCCTACAATGAGCAGTTCTTC
TRBD2 | TRBJ2-3 | - | TRBV7-2 | CASSSGLARTDTQYF | TGTGCCAGCAGCTCGGGACTAGCTCGCACAGATACGCAGTATTTT
- | TRBJ2-3 | - | TRBV4-1 | CASSQMAGSTDTQYF | TGCGCCAGCAGCCAGATGGCGGGGAGCACAGATACGCAGTATTTT
- | TRBJ1-1 | - | TRBV19 | CASSIAQGTEAFF | TGTGCCAGTAGTATAGCACAGGGCACTGAAGCTTTCTTT
TRBD1 | TRBJ2-1 | - | TRBV12-5 | CASGLEKRDRDRGRNEQFF | TGTGCTAGTGGTTTGGAGAAACGGGACCGGGACAGGGGACGCAATGAGCAGTTCTTC
- | TRBJ1-2 | - | TRBV7-9 | CASSLDTAAYGYTF | TGTGCCAGCAGCTTAGACACGGCGGCCTATGGCTACACCTTC
TRBD2 | TRBJ2-1 | once | TRBV9 | CASSVGLVSYNEQFF | TGTGCCAGCAGCGTCGGACTAGTCTCCTACAATGAGCAGTTCTTC
- | TRBJ2-2 | once | TRBV6-4 | CASSQGFGTGELFF | TGTGCCAGCAGTCAGGGTTTCGGCACCGGGGAGCTGTTTTTT
TRBD2 | TRBJ2-3 | - | TRBV2 | CASRGGVSTDTQYF | TGTGCCAGCAGGGGAGGGGTCAGCACAGATACGCAGTATTTT
TRBD1 | TRBJ1-2 | - | TRBV18 | CASSPPGTVYNYGYTF | TGTGCCAGCTCCCCACCCGGGACAGTCTATAACTATGGCTACACCTTC
- | TRBJ2-7 | - | TRBV2 | CATGTLEEQYF | TGTGCCACCGGGACTCTGGAGGAGCAGTACTTC
- | TRBJ1-2 | few | TRBV19 | CASSGFPNYGYTF | TGTGCCAGTAGTGGCTTCCCTAACTATGGCTACACCTTC
- | TRBJ1-1 | - | TRBV7-9 | CASSLLAEAFF | TGTGCCAGCAGCTTACTAGCTGAAGCTTTCTTT
TRBD1 | TRBJ2-7 | - | TRBV2 | CASSELRGRNEQYF | TGTGCCAGCAGTGAATTGAGGGGGCGAAACGAGCAGTACTTC
- | TRBJ1-2 | - | TRBV6-5 | CASRDNGPPGSGYTF | TGTGCCAGCCGGGACAATGGACCGCCGGGTAGTGGCTACACCTTC
- | TRBJ1-6 | - | TRBV5-6 | CASSPSGEGLFHKGLHF | TGTGCCAGCAGCCCCTCAGGAGAGGGATTGTTTCATAAAGGCCTCCACTTT
TRBD2 | TRBJ2-1 | - | TRBV10-1 | CASSERPSGGSEQFF | TGCGCCAGCAGTGAGAGGCCTAGCGGGGGTAGTGAGCAGTTCTTC
- | TRBJ2-3 | - | TRBV10-1 | CASSESTHRFSTDTQYF | TGCGCCAGCAGTGAGTCGACGCACAGGTTCTCCACAGATACGCAGTATTTT
TRBD1 | TRBJ1-2 | - | TRBV15 | CATSPRTGEVFYGYTF | TGTGCCACCAGCCCTCGGACAGGGGAAGTATTCTATGGCTACACCTTC
- | TRBJ1-4 | - | TRBV28 | CASSLSGEKLFF | TGTGCCAGCAGTTTATCGGGTGAAAAACTGTTTTTT
- | TRBJ1-5 | - | TRBV7-6 | CASSLATGYYSNQPQHF | TGTGCCAGCAGCTTAGCGACCGGGTATTATAGCAATCAGCCCCAGCATTTT
TRBD1 | TRBJ1-1 | - | TRBV5-7 | CASSLLRDRGNTEAFF | TGTGCCAGCAGCTTACTTCGGGACAGGGGGAACACTGAAGCTTTCTTT
- | TRBJ2-2 | - | TRBV5-1 | CASSHRENTGELFF | TGCGCCAGCAGCCACAGGGAGAACACCGGGGAGCTGTTTTTT
- | TRBJ1-6 | - | TRBV7-9 | CASSPKESYNSPLHF | TGTGCCAGCAGCCCCAAGGAGTCCTATAATTCACCCCTCCACTTT
TRBD2 | TRBJ2-5 | - | TRBV5-6 | CASSSPGAGDLQETQYF | TGTGCCAGCAGTTCGCCTGGAGCGGGGGACCTGCAAGAGACCCAGTACTTC
- | TRBJ2-7 | - | TRBV6-5 | CASSFRDSSYEQYF | TGTGCCAGCAGTTTCCGGGACTCTTCCTACGAGCAGTACTTC
- | TRBJ1-4 | - | TRBV11-2 | CASSLTGIATNEKLFF | TGTGCCAGCAGCCTTACAGGGATTGCAACTAATGAAAAACTGTTTTTT
- | TRBJ2-7 | few | TRBV5-1 | CASSFTDRSYEQYF | TGCGCCAGCAGCTTCACTGACAGATCCTACGAGCAGTACTTC